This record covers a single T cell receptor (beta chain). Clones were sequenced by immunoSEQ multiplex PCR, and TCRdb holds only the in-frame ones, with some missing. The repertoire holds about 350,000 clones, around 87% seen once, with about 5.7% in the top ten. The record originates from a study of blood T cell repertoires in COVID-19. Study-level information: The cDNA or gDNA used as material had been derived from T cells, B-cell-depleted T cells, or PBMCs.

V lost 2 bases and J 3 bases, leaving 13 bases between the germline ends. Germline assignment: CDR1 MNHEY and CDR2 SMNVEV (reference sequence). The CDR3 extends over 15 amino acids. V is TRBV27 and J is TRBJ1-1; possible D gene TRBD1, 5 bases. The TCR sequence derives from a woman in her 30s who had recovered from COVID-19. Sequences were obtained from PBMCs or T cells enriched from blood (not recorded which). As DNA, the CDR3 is TGTGCCAGCAGTTTACGGGGGGGGTCGGACACTGAAGCTTTCTTT. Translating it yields CASSLRGGSDTEAFF.